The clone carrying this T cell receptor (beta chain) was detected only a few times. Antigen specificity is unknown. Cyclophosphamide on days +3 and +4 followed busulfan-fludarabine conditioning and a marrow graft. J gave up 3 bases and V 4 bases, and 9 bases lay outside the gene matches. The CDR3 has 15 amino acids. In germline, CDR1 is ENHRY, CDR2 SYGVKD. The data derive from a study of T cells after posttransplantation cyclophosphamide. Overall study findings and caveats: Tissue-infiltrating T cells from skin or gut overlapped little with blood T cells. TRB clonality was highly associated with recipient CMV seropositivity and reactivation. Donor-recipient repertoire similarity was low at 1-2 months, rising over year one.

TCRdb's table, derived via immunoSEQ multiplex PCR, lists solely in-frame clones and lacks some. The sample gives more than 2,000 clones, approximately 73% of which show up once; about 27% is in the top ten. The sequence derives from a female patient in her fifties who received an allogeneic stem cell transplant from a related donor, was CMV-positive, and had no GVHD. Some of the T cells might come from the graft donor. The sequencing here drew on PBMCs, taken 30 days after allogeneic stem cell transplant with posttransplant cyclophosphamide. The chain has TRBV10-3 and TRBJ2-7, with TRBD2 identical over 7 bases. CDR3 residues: CAISARGSVFYEQYF. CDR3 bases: TGTGCCATCAGTGCCCGCGGGAGTGTCTTCTACGAGCAGTACTTC.